What follows is one T cell receptor beta chain and its context. What it binds is unknown. The source of the sample is a study of T cell clonotyping in hematopoietic cell transplantation. The CDR3 is made up of 14 amino acids. CDR1 and CDR2 from the germline V gene are MNHEY and SVGAGI. The V and J ends lost 6 bases and 2 bases respectively, with 13 bases between them. Overall study results and limits: At the given depth, recipient repertoires were over 97% de novo clonotypes.

TCRdb's table, derived via immunoSEQ multiplex PCR, lists solely in-frame clones and lacks some. This sample yields around 4,600 clones, of which approximately 80% are seen a single time; around 27% belongs to the top ten. Sequenced here: peripheral blood mononuclear cells, sampled 100 days after allogeneic stem cell transplant. The source of this sequence is a female patient aged 45-60 years who had an allogeneic stem cell transplant from an unrelated donor, so the T cells may come from the graft donor. Some clones in this sample may be carry-over from other donors' samples. The V call is TRBV6-5, the J call TRBJ2-5; tentatively, D is TRBD1 (6 bases). DNA for the CDR3: TGTGCCAGCAGCAGATCGACAGGACAAGAGACCCAGTACTTC. Its protein product is CASSRSTGQETQYF.